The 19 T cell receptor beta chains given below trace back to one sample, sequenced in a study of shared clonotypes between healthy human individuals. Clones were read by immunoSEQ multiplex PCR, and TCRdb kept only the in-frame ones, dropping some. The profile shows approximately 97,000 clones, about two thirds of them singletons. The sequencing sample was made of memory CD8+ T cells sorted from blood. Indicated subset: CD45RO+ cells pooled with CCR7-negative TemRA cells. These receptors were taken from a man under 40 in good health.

The CDR3 is CASSQGDGSTYEQYF. The DNA for the CDR3 is TGCGCCAGCAGCCAAGGGGATGGTAGTACCTACGAGCAGTACTTC. The rearrangement links TRBV4-1 to TRBJ2-7; D remains ambiguous. The V end was cut by 1 base, the J end by 2 bases, with 12 bases between. Germline-derived CDR1 and CDR2 are MGHRA and YSYEKL. There are 15 residues in the CDR3.

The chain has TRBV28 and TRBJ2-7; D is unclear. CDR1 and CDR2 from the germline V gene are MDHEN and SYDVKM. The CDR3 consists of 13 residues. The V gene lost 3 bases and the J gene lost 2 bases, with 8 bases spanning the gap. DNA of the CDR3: TGTGCCAGCAGTTTGACCAGTGCCTACGAGCAGTACTTC. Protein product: CASSLTSAYEQYF.

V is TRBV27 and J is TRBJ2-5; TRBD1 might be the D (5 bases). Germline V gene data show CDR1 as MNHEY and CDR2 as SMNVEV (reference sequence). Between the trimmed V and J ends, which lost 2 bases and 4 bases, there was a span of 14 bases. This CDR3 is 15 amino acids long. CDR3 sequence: CASSLKGSVIETQYF. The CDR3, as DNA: TGTGCCAGCAGTTTAAAGGGGTCGGTCATAGAGACCCAGTACTTC.

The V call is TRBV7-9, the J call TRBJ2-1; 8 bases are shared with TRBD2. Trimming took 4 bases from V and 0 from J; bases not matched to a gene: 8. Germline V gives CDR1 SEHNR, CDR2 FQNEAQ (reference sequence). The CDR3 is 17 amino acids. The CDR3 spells CASSSELAAVSYNEQFF. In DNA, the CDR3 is TGTGCCAGCAGCTCGGAACTAGCGGCGGTCTCCTACAATGAGCAGTTCTTC.

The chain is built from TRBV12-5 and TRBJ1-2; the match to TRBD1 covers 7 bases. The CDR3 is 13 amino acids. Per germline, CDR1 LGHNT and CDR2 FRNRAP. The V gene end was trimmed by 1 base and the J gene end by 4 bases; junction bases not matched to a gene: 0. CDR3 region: CASGLGTGYGYTF. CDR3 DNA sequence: TGTGCTAGTGGTTTGGGGACAGGCTATGGCTACACCTTC. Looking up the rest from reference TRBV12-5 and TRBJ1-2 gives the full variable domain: DARVTQTPRHKVTEMGQEVTMRCQPILGHNTVFWYRQTMMQGLELLAYFRNRAPLDDSGMPKDRFSAEMPDATLATLKIQPSEPRDSAVYFCASGLGTGYGYTFGSGTRLTVV.

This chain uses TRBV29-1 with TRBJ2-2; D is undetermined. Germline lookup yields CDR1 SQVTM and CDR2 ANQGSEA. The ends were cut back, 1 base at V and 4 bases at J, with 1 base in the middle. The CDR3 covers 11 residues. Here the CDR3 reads CSVEVTGELFF. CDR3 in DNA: TGCAGCGTTGAAGTCACCGGGGAGCTGTTTTTT.

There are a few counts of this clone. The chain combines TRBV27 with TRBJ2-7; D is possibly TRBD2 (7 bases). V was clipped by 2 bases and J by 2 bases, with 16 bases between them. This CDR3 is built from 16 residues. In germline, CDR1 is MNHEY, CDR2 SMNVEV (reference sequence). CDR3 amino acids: CASSLKGGASPYEQYF. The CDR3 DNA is TGTGCCAGCAGTTTAAAAGGGGGGGCGTCTCCCTACGAGCAGTACTTC.

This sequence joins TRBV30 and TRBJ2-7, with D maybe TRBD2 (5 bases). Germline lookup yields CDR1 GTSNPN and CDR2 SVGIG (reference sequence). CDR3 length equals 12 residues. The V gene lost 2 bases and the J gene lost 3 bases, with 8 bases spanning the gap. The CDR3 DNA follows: TGTGCCTGGAGTCCCGGACTCTACGAGCAGTACTTC. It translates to CAWSPGLYEQYF. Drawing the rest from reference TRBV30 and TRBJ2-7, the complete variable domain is SQTIHQWPATLVQPVGSPLSLECTVEGTSNPNLYWYRQAAGRGLQLLFYSVGIGQISSEVPQNLSASRPQDRQFILSSKKLLLSDSGFYLCAWSPGLYEQYFGPGTRLTVT.

The CDR3 DNA follows: TGTGCCAGCAGACCCCCTAGAGACACCGGGGAGCTGTTTTTT. It yields the protein CASRPPRDTGELFF. The chain combines TRBV9 with TRBJ2-2; the D is unclear. Trimming cost V 5 bases and J 3 bases, with 11 bases left between them. CDR3 length: 14 residues. The germline V gene encodes CDR1 SGDLS and CDR2 YYNGEE. The entire variable domain, with the rest obtained from reference TRBV9 and TRBJ2-2, is as follows: DSGVTQTPKHLITATGQRVTLRCSPRSGDLSVYWYQQSLDQGLQFLIQYYNGEERAKGNILERFSAQQFPDLHSELNLSSLELGDSALYFCASRPPRDTGELFFGEGSRLTVL.

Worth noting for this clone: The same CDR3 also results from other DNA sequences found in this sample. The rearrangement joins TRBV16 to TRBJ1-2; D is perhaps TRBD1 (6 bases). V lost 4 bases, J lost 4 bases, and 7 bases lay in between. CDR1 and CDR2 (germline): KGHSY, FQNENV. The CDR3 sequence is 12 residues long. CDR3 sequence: CASSPDSYGYTF. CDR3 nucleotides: TGTGCCAGCAGCCCGGACAGCTATGGCTACACCTTC.

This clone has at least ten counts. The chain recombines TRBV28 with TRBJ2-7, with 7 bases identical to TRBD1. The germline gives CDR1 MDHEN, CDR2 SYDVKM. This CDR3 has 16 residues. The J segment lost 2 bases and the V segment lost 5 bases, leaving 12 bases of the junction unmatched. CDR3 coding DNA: TGTGCCAGCAGTAACTTAAGTGGACAGGAGGCCTACGAGCAGTACTTC. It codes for CASSNLSGQEAYEQYF. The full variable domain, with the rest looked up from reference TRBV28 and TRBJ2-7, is DVKVTQSSRYLVKRTGEKVFLECVQDMDHENMFWYRQDPGLGLRLIYFSYDVKMKEKGDIPEGYSVSREKKERFSLILESASTNQTSMYLCASSNLSGQEAYEQYFGPGTRLTVT.

CDR3 in amino acids: CASSSRLAGERYEQYF. The CDR3 DNA follows: TGTGCCAGCAGCTCCAGACTAGCGGGAGAAAGATACGAGCAGTACTTC. The V call is TRBV7-2, the J call TRBJ2-7, with 12 bases fitting TRBD2. Per the germline V gene, CDR1 is SGHTA and CDR2 is FQGNSA. Trimming cost V 4 bases and J 4 bases; bases outside gene matches: 8. CDR3 length equals 16 residues. The whole variable domain, filled in from reference TRBV7-2 and TRBJ2-7, reads GAGVSQSPSNKVTEKGKDVELRCDPISGHTALYWYRQSLGQGLEFLIYFQGNSAPDKSGLPSDRFSAERTGGSVSTLTIQRTQQEDSAVYLCASSSRLAGERYEQYFGPGTRLTVT.

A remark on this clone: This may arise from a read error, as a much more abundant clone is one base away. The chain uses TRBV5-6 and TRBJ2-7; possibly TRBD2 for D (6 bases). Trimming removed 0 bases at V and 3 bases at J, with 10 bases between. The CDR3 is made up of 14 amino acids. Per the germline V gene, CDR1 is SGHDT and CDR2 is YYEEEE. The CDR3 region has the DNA TGTGCCAGCAGCTTGGCCGGGACTCGCTACGAGCAGTACTTC. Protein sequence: CASSLAGTRYEQYF.

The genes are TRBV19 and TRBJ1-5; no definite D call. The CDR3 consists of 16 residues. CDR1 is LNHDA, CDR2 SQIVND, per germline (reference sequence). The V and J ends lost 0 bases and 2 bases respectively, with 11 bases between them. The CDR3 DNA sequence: TGTGCCAGTAGTATAGAGGCTGGCGGGGGCAATCAGCCCCAGCATTTT. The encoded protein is CASSIEAGGGNQPQHF.

This chain's CDR3 is CASSYRGDPSTGELFF. The CDR3 DNA is TGTGCCAGTAGTTACAGGGGCGACCCGAGCACCGGGGAGCTGTTTTTT. The rearrangement joins TRBV19 to TRBJ2-2; 7 bases map to TRBD1. J gave up 4 bases and V 5 bases, and 10 bases lay outside the gene matches. Looked up from germline, CDR1 is LNHDA and CDR2 is SQIVND (reference sequence). The CDR3 covers 16 residues.

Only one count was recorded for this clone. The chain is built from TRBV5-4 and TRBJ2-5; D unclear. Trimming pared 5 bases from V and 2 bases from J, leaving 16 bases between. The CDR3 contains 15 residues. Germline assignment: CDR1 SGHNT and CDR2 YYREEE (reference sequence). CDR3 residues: CASRRIQQPQETQYF. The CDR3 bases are TGTGCCAGCAGGCGTATCCAACAGCCACAAGAGACCCAGTACTTC.

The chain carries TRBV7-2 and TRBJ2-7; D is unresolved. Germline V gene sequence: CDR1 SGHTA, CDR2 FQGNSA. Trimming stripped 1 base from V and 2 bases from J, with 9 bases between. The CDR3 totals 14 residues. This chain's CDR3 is CASSLDPRPYEQYF. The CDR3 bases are TGTGCCAGCAGCTTAGACCCGAGGCCCTACGAGCAGTACTTC.

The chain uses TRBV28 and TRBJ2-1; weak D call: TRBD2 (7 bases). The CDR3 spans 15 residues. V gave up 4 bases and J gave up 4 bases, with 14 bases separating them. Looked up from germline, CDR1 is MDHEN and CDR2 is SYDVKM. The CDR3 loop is CASSSWGGGYNEQFF. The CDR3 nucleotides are TGTGCCAGCAGTTCATGGGGAGGGGGTTACAATGAGCAGTTCTTC.

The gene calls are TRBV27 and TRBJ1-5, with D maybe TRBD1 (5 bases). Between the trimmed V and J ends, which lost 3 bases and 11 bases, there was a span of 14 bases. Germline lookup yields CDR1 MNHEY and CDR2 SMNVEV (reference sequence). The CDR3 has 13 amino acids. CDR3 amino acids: CASSFSQGRTQHF. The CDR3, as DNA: TGTGCCAGCAGTTTCAGCCAGGGCCGGACCCAGCATTTT.